These T cell receptor beta chains were read from a single sample in a study of PD-1 blockade in classical Hodgkin lymphoma. The assay was immunoSEQ multiplex PCR, and TCRdb's table has in-frame clones only and misses some. The sample has about 110,000 clones, 80% to 90% seen once. The specimen comprised peripheral blood mononuclear cells (PBMCs), sampled before the second cycle of nivolumab. The receptors derive from a human donor with classical Hodgkin lymphoma. Both conserved end residues are part of each CDR3. The order of the fields is D gene, J gene, clone size, V gene, CDR3 protein, CDR3 DNA. D genes are given only for firm matches. Size tells how often a clone was seen (once, few, many) or the class of an expanded clone, and some rows leave it out.

D gene: TRBD2; J gene: TRBJ2-3; clone size: NA; V gene: TRBV5-1; CDR3 protein: CASSLAGGYSTDTQYF; CDR3 DNA: TGCGCCAGCAGCTTGGCGGGAGGGTATAGCACAGATACGCAGTATTTT
D gene: NA; J gene: TRBJ1-2; clone size: NA; V gene: TRBV19; CDR3 protein: CASSYTGKGVYTF; CDR3 DNA: TGTGCCAGTAGTTACACAGGGAAAGGGGTCTACACCTTC
D gene: TRBD2; J gene: TRBJ2-1; clone size: NA; V gene: TRBV11-2; CDR3 protein: CASSFGTSGWGAYNEQFF; CDR3 DNA: TGTGCCAGCAGCTTCGGGACTAGCGGATGGGGCGCTTACAATGAGCAGTTCTTC
D gene: NA; J gene: TRBJ2-1; clone size: NA; V gene: TRBV4-2; CDR3 protein: CASSQDLASALEQFF; CDR3 DNA: TGTGCCAGCAGCCAAGATCTGGCTAGCGCCCTTGAGCAGTTCTTC
D gene: TRBD1; J gene: TRBJ1-1; clone size: NA; V gene: TRBV30; CDR3 protein: CAWRGTGGIPEAFF; CDR3 DNA: TGTGCCTGGAGGGGGACAGGGGGTATTCCGGAAGCTTTCTTT
D gene: NA; J gene: TRBJ2-5; clone size: NA; V gene: TRBV10-3; CDR3 protein: CAISESSGRETQYF; CDR3 DNA: TGTGCCATCAGTGAGTCGTCAGGGAGGGAGACCCAGTACTTC
D gene: TRBD2; J gene: TRBJ2-5; clone size: NA; V gene: TRBV5-6; CDR3 protein: CASSFLAGRGETQYF; CDR3 DNA: TGTGCCAGCAGCTTTTTAGCGGGAAGAGGAGAGACCCAGTACTTC
D gene: NA; J gene: TRBJ2-7; clone size: NA; V gene: TRBV29-1; CDR3 protein: CSAPTRTWEQYF; CDR3 DNA: TGCAGCGCCCCGACGCGAACGTGGGAGCAGTACTTC
D gene: NA; J gene: TRBJ2-7; clone size: few; V gene: TRBV28; CDR3 protein: CASRVAAGPFEQYF; CDR3 DNA: TGTGCCAGCAGGGTTGCGGCAGGGCCTTTCGAGCAGTACTTC
D gene: TRBD1; J gene: TRBJ1-3; clone size: NA; V gene: TRBV30; CDR3 protein: CAITRQGVSGNTIYF; CDR3 DNA: TGTGCCATAACCCGACAGGGGGTCTCTGGAAACACCATATATTTT
D gene: NA; J gene: TRBJ1-2; clone size: many; V gene: TRBV29-1; CDR3 protein: CSVDGYGYTF; CDR3 DNA: TGCAGCGTTGACGGGTATGGCTACACCTTC
D gene: TRBD1; J gene: TRBJ2-7; clone size: NA; V gene: TRBV5-1; CDR3 protein: CASSQPKGQGDEQYF; CDR3 DNA: TGCGCCAGCAGCCAACCAAAGGGACAGGGGGACGAGCAGTACTTC
D gene: NA; J gene: TRBJ1-1; clone size: once; V gene: TRBV6-5; CDR3 protein: CASSYELNTEAFF; CDR3 DNA: TGTGCCAGCAGTTACGAACTGAACACTGAAGCTTTCTTT
D gene: NA; J gene: TRBJ1-1; clone size: NA; V gene: TRBV30; CDR3 protein: CAWTGVRNTEAFF; CDR3 DNA: TGTGCCTGGACAGGGGTCAGGAACACTGAAGCTTTCTTT
D gene: NA; J gene: TRBJ1-1; clone size: NA; V gene: TRBV10-1; CDR3 protein: CASSESRGGLTEAFF; CDR3 DNA: TGCGCCAGCAGTGAGTCCAGGGGTGGCCTGACTGAAGCTTTCTTT
D gene: TRBD2; J gene: TRBJ2-3; clone size: NA; V gene: TRBV27; CDR3 protein: CASSFTGLAGDTQYF; CDR3 DNA: TGTGCCAGCAGTTTCACCGGACTAGCGGGAGATACGCAGTATTTT
D gene: TRBD1; J gene: TRBJ2-7; clone size: NA; V gene: TRBV11-2; CDR3 protein: CASSLSTGAYEQYF; CDR3 DNA: TGTGCCAGCAGCTTAAGCACAGGGGCCTACGAGCAGTACTTC
D gene: NA; J gene: TRBJ2-7; clone size: NA; V gene: TRBV18; CDR3 protein: CASSSVKGFEQYF; CDR3 DNA: TGTGCCAGCTCATCAGTCAAGGGGTTCGAGCAGTACTTC
D gene: NA; J gene: TRBJ1-4; clone size: NA; V gene: TRBV7-6; CDR3 protein: CASSLEGGATNEKLFF; CDR3 DNA: TGTGCCAGCAGCTTAGAGGGGGGTGCAACTAATGAAAAACTGTTTTTT
D gene: TRBD1; J gene: TRBJ1-5; clone size: once; V gene: TRBV7-9; CDR3 protein: CASSRQGANQPQHF; CDR3 DNA: TGTGCCAGCAGCCGACAGGGGGCAAATCAGCCCCAGCATTTT
D gene: TRBD2; J gene: TRBJ2-1; clone size: NA; V gene: TRBV9; CDR3 protein: CASSTGLAAYNEQFF; CDR3 DNA: TGTGCCAGCAGCACCGGACTAGCGGCTTACAATGAGCAGTTCTTC
D gene: NA; J gene: TRBJ1-1; clone size: NA; V gene: TRBV30; CDR3 protein: CAWSAGQTEAFF; CDR3 DNA: TGTGCCTGGAGTGCTGGACAAACTGAAGCTTTCTTT
D gene: TRBD2; J gene: TRBJ2-2; clone size: NA; V gene: TRBV2; CDR3 protein: CASRSGRGANTGELFF; CDR3 DNA: TGTGCCAGCAGAAGCGGGAGAGGAGCGAACACCGGGGAGCTGTTTTTT
D gene: NA; J gene: TRBJ2-1; clone size: NA; V gene: TRBV5-4; CDR3 protein: CATWFGNEQFF; CDR3 DNA: TGTGCCACCTGGTTTGGGAACGAGCAGTTCTTC
D gene: NA; J gene: TRBJ2-5; clone size: NA; V gene: TRBV30; CDR3 protein: CALSRDLQETQYF; CDR3 DNA: TGTGCCTTGTCCCGGGACCTCCAAGAGACCCAGTACTTC
D gene: TRBD1; J gene: TRBJ2-1; clone size: NA; V gene: TRBV14; CDR3 protein: CASSPRPGQGSYNEQFF; CDR3 DNA: TGTGCCAGCAGCCCTAGACCCGGACAGGGCTCCTACAATGAGCAGTTCTTC
D gene: NA; J gene: TRBJ2-7; clone size: NA; V gene: TRBV18; CDR3 protein: CASSPDSSYEQYF; CDR3 DNA: TGTGCCAGCTCACCCGACTCCTCCTACGAGCAGTACTTC
D gene: NA; J gene: TRBJ2-7; clone size: NA; V gene: TRBV4-1; CDR3 protein: CASSQEGRSNYEQYF; CDR3 DNA: TGCGCCAGCAGCCAAGAAGGACGCTCAAACTACGAGCAGTACTTC
D gene: TRBD1; J gene: TRBJ2-7; clone size: NA; V gene: TRBV5-6; CDR3 protein: CASSFGDRSGYEQYF; CDR3 DNA: TGTGCCAGCAGCTTCGGGGACAGGAGTGGCTACGAGCAGTACTTC
D gene: TRBD1; J gene: TRBJ2-1; clone size: NA; V gene: TRBV6-5; CDR3 protein: CASSYYRFGTANEQFF; CDR3 DNA: TGTGCCAGCAGTTACTATCGGTTCGGGACAGCCAATGAGCAGTTCTTC
D gene: NA; J gene: TRBJ2-6; clone size: NA; V gene: TRBV7-2; CDR3 protein: CASSLGFRTGANVLTF; CDR3 DNA: TGTGCCAGCAGCTTAGGTTTCCGGACCGGGGCCAACGTCCTGACTTTC
D gene: NA; J gene: TRBJ1-1; clone size: NA; V gene: TRBV2; CDR3 protein: CASSDRQPDTEAFF; CDR3 DNA: TGTGCCAGCAGTGATAGACAGCCAGACACTGAAGCTTTCTTT
D gene: NA; J gene: TRBJ2-1; clone size: NA; V gene: TRBV30; CDR3 protein: CAWSTRLVSYNEQFF; CDR3 DNA: TGTGCCTGGAGCACTCGACTAGTCTCCTACAATGAGCAGTTCTTC
D gene: NA; J gene: TRBJ1-1; clone size: once; V gene: TRBV4-2; CDR3 protein: CASSQDSTGLNTEAFF; CDR3 DNA: TGTGCCAGCAGCCAAGATTCAACGGGGTTGAACACTGAAGCTTTCTTT
D gene: NA; J gene: TRBJ2-7; clone size: NA; V gene: TRBV28; CDR3 protein: CASSLGVRGAEQYF; CDR3 DNA: TGTGCCAGCAGTTTAGGTGTTCGGGGGGCCGAGCAGTACTTC
D gene: NA; J gene: TRBJ1-1; clone size: NA; V gene: TRBV29-1; CDR3 protein: CSVAPPGVNTEAFF; CDR3 DNA: TGCAGCGTTGCCCCTCCGGGGGTGAACACTGAAGCTTTCTTT
D gene: NA; J gene: TRBJ2-3; clone size: NA; V gene: TRBV10-2; CDR3 protein: CASSESGRSYSDTQYF; CDR3 DNA: TGCGCCAGCAGTGAGAGTGGGAGGTCGTACTCAGATACGCAGTATTTT
D gene: NA; J gene: TRBJ1-1; clone size: NA; V gene: TRBV6-5; CDR3 protein: CASSNRDPSFRAFF; CDR3 DNA: TGTGCCAGCAGCAACAGGGACCCTTCGTTTAGGGCTTTCTTT
D gene: NA; J gene: TRBJ1-2; clone size: NA; V gene: TRBV7-9; CDR3 protein: CASSLVTGVNYGYTF; CDR3 DNA: TGTGCCAGCAGCTTAGTGACCGGGGTAAACTATGGCTACACCTTC
D gene: NA; J gene: TRBJ2-7; clone size: NA; V gene: TRBV5-4; CDR3 protein: CASSPAGRSSYEQYF; CDR3 DNA: TGTGCCAGCAGCCCGGCCGGGCGCAGCTCCTACGAGCAGTACTTC
D gene: TRBD2; J gene: TRBJ2-7; clone size: NA; V gene: TRBV4-1; CDR3 protein: CASSPSGLSAYEQYF; CDR3 DNA: TGCGCCAGCAGCCCATCGGGACTATCTGCCTACGAGCAGTACTTC
D gene: NA; J gene: TRBJ2-1; clone size: NA; V gene: TRBV19; CDR3 protein: CASRMGSGYNEQFF; CDR3 DNA: TGTGCCAGTAGAATGGGTTCCGGCTACAATGAGCAGTTCTTC
D gene: NA; J gene: TRBJ2-1; clone size: once; V gene: TRBV11-2; CDR3 protein: CASSLEGSPYNEQFF; CDR3 DNA: TGTGCCAGCAGCCTAGAGGGGAGCCCCTACAATGAGCAGTTCTTC
D gene: NA; J gene: TRBJ2-7; clone size: NA; V gene: TRBV11-2; CDR3 protein: CASSFWTGRRVHEQYF; CDR3 DNA: TGTGCCAGCAGCTTCTGGACCGGGAGAAGGGTCCACGAGCAGTACTTC
D gene: TRBD2; J gene: TRBJ2-1; clone size: NA; V gene: TRBV19; CDR3 protein: CASSSGTSLRSSYNEQFF; CDR3 DNA: TGTGCCAGTAGTTCCGGGACTAGCCTGCGGAGCTCCTACAATGAGCAGTTCTTC
D gene: NA; J gene: TRBJ1-1; clone size: NA; V gene: TRBV5-8; CDR3 protein: CASSRGGNTEAFF; CDR3 DNA: TGTGCCAGCAGCCGCGGGGGGAACACTGAAGCTTTCTTT
D gene: NA; J gene: TRBJ1-4; clone size: NA; V gene: TRBV5-6; CDR3 protein: CASNLGGPNEKLFF; CDR3 DNA: TGTGCCAGCAACTTGGGAGGTCCCAATGAAAAACTGTTTTTT
D gene: TRBD2; J gene: TRBJ2-7; clone size: NA; V gene: TRBV11-2; CDR3 protein: CASSPIAGRTYEQYF; CDR3 DNA: TGTGCCAGCAGTCCGATAGCGGGAAGAACCTACGAGCAGTACTTC
D gene: NA; J gene: TRBJ2-7; clone size: NA; V gene: TRBV6-1; CDR3 protein: CASSEFWQGWEQYF; CDR3 DNA: TGTGCCAGCAGTGAGTTCTGGCAGGGCTGGGAGCAGTACTTC
D gene: NA; J gene: TRBJ2-1; clone size: NA; V gene: TRBV29-1; CDR3 protein: CSVDLNLASEQFF; CDR3 DNA: TGCAGCGTTGATCTGAATTTAGCTAGTGAGCAGTTCTTC
D gene: TRBD2; J gene: TRBJ2-1; clone size: NA; V gene: TRBV5-4; CDR3 protein: CASSSPGLAEGGEQFF; CDR3 DNA: TGTGCCAGCAGCTCCCCGGGACTAGCGGAGGGGGGAGAGCAGTTCTTC
D gene: NA; J gene: TRBJ1-4; clone size: NA; V gene: TRBV4-1; CDR3 protein: CASSQRGGRDEKLFF; CDR3 DNA: TGCGCCAGCAGCCAACGGGGAGGGCGGGATGAAAAACTGTTTTTT
D gene: TRBD2; J gene: TRBJ2-3; clone size: NA; V gene: TRBV18; CDR3 protein: CASSPAQFSGSTDTQYF; CDR3 DNA: TGTGCCAGCTCCCCCGCTCAATTTAGCGGGAGCACAGATACGCAGTATTTT
D gene: NA; J gene: TRBJ1-3; clone size: few; V gene: TRBV6-5; CDR3 protein: CASSYSGTGKGNTIYF; CDR3 DNA: TGTGCCAGCAGTTACTCGGGCACAGGGAAAGGAAACACCATATATTTT
D gene: NA; J gene: TRBJ2-7; clone size: NA; V gene: TRBV10-3; CDR3 protein: CAIRPREQGSEQYF; CDR3 DNA: TGTGCCATCAGACCACGGGAGCAAGGTTCCGAGCAGTACTTC
D gene: TRBD1; J gene: TRBJ1-2; clone size: NA; V gene: TRBV7-9; CDR3 protein: CASSLGQGVSYGYTF; CDR3 DNA: TGTGCCAGCAGCTTAGGGCAGGGGGTGAGCTATGGCTACACCTTC
D gene: NA; J gene: TRBJ2-6; clone size: NA; V gene: TRBV9; CDR3 protein: CASSVGGANVLTF; CDR3 DNA: TGTGCCAGCAGCGTAGGGGGGGCCAACGTCCTGACTTTC